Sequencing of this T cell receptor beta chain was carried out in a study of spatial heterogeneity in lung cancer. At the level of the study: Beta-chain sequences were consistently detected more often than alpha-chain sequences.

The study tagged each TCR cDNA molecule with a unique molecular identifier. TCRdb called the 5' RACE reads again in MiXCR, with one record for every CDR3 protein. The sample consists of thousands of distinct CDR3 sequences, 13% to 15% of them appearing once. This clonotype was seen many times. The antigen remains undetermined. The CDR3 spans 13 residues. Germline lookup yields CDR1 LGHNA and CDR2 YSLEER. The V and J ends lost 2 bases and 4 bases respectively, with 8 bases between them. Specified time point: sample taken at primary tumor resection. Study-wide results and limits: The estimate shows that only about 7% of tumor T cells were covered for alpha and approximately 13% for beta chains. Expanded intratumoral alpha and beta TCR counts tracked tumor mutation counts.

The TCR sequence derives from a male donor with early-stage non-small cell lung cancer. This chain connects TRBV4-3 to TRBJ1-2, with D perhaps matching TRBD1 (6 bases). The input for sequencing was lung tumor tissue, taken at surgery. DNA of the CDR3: TGCGCCAGCAGCCAAACAGGGATCTATGGCTACACCTTC. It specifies CASSQTGIYGYTF.